What follows is one TCR beta chain and its context. Its antigen is undetermined. The sample comes from a study of cytomegalovirus exposure and HLA in healthy donors. Study conclusions and caveats: The study dropped some indistinguishable V segments, TRBV6-2 and TRBV6-3 among them. Roughly uniform sequencing depth across donors was assumed, possibly incorrectly. Usually a TCR sequence was rare, but some public TCRs were found in many donors. One variant, a missense change in DCLRE1C, was linked in a later analysis to TCR beta V- and J-gene trimming.

Per germline, CDR1 LGHNA and CDR2 YSLEER. The CDR3 is made up of 14 amino acids. The trim removed 4 bases at V and 7 bases at J, leaving 2 bases unmatched. Use of 60 Vbeta and 13 Jbeta primers characterized the PCR. Some clones are missing from TCRdb's copy, which holds only in-frame ones; the method was immunoSEQ multiplex PCR. Of under 200,000 clones in the sample, around 75% were seen once. Sequences were obtained from PBMCs. The sequence was collected from a male donor in good health and CMV-seronegative. The chain uses TRBV4-3 and TRBJ1-5, with 12 bases lining up with TRBD1. This CDR3 is CASSRGTGGQPQHF. In DNA form, the CDR3 reads TGCGCCAGCAGCCGGGGGACAGGGGGCCAGCCCCAGCATTTT.